This T cell receptor (beta chain) is drawn from a study of memory CD4+ T cells and cytomegalovirus serostatus. The method was immunoSEQ multiplex PCR; TCRdb's version includes in-frame clones alone and lacks a portion of them. Among tens of thousands of clones listed, 78% were seen once. Germline loops: CDR1 MDHEN, CDR2 SYDVKM. Between the trimmed V and J ends, which lost 3 bases and 5 bases, there was a span of 7 bases. The CDR3 is 12 amino acids. Single viable CD3+CD4+CD8-CD45RO+ cells were sorted as the memory CD4+ T cells. After thawing, CD4+ T cells were positively selected. The receptor was isolated from an adult in good health and CMV-seronegative. This chain connects TRBV28 to TRBJ1-2; unclear D gene. Source material: memory CD4+ T cells from blood. The CDR3 DNA reads TGTGCCAGCAGTTTGAAATATTATGGCTACACCTTC. It specifies CASSLKYYGYTF.